This is a list of T cell receptor beta chains from one sample in a study of glioma-infiltrating T cells. TCRdb fed the multiplex PCR reads into MiXCR, producing one record per CDR3 protein. The sample has more than 85,000 distinct CDR3 sequences; less than 30% are singletons. The material sequenced was glioma tissue, nonneoplastic brain tissue, or PBMCs (not recorded which). The receptors here all came from a human donor with low-grade glioma or glioblastoma, undergoing nonglioma brain surgery, or in good health (not recorded which). The CDR3 runs from the conserved cysteine through the conserved F or W. D genes are given only for firm matches. Only some rows state a clone size, as once, few, many or a class for expanded clones.

NA	many	TRBJ2-3	TRBV7-9	CASSWGFTDTQYF	TGTGCCAGCAGCTGGGGCTTCACAGATACGCAGTATTTT
TRBD1	medium-sized	TRBJ1-1	TRBV27	CASSPRTGGAFF	TGTGCCAGCAGTCCTCGGACAGGGGGTGCTTTCTTT
NA	many	TRBJ1-1	TRBV4-3	CASSHGRGSPEAFF	TGCGCCAGCAGCCACGGGAGAGGGTCGCCTGAAGCTTTCTTT
TRBD1	many	TRBJ2-7	TRBV18	CASSAGTGGGTDEQYF	TGTGCCAGCTCAGCCGGGACAGGGGGCGGAACCGACGAGCAGTACTTC
TRBD1	many	TRBJ1-3	TRBV7-2	CASSFTGATVSGNTIYF	TGTGCCAGCAGCTTTACAGGGGCGACCGTCTCTGGAAACACCATATATTTT
TRBD2	few	TRBJ2-1	TRBV5-1	CASSLAGGPQFF	TGCGCCAGCAGCTTGGCGGGGGGACCACAGTTCTTC
NA	NA	TRBJ2-7	TRBV29-1	CSARFSYEQYF	TGCAGCGCCCGGTTTTCCTACGAGCAGTACTTC
TRBD1	NA	TRBJ2-1	TRBV6-5	CASRSRDSYTEQFF	TGTGCCAGCAGGTCCCGGGACAGCTACACTGAGCAGTTCTTC
NA	NA	TRBJ2-5	TRBV20-1	CSARGPFTNQETQHF	TGCAGTGCTCGGGGTCCGTTCACGAACCAAGAGACCCAGCACTTC
TRBD1	NA	TRBJ1-2	TRBV20-1	CSASPTGPASGYTF	TGCAGTGCTAGCCCGACAGGGCCAGCCTCTGGCTACACCTTC
NA	NA	TRBJ2-7	TRBV29-1	CSVGRGEGSYEQYF	TGCAGCGTGGGCCGAGGGGAAGGCTCCTACGAGCAGTACTTC
NA	NA	TRBJ2-7	TRBV29-1	CSVEDLRGDSYEQHF	TGCAGCGTTGAAGATCTTAGGGGAGACTCCTACGAGCAGCACTTC
TRBD1	NA	TRBJ2-7	TRBV4-1	CASSQEGTGVREQYF	TGCGCCAGCAGCCAAGAGGGGACAGGGGTTCGTGAGCAGTACTTC
TRBD2	many	TRBJ2-1	TRBV6-1	CASSPLAGWEQFF	TGTGCCAGCAGTCCTTTAGCGGGATGGGAGCAGTTCTTC
NA	NA	TRBJ1-2	TRBV4-1	CDSSQASYGYTF	TGCGACAGCAGCCAAGCTTCCTATGGCTACACCTTC
NA	many	TRBJ2-1	TRBV3-1	CASALTDQSNEQFF	TGTGCCAGCGCCTTAACAGATCAATCCAATGAGCAGTTCTTC
NA	many	TRBJ2-7	TRBV28	CASSSRPGGGAYEQYF	TGTGCCAGCAGTTCCCGACCGGGAGGGGGCGCCTACGAGCAGTACTTC
NA	many	TRBJ2-7	TRBV5-1	CASSLVGGSYEQYF	TGCGCCAGCAGCTTGGTAGGGGGCTCCTACGAGCAGTACTTC
NA	many	TRBJ2-1	TRBV7-9	CASSPGLSGNNEQFF	TGTGCCAGCAGCCCAGGTCTTAGCGGTAACAATGAGCAGTTCTTC
NA	once	TRBJ2-2	TRBV27	CASSPPREGTGELFF	TGCGCCAGCAGCCCTCCCAGGGAAGGCACCGGGGAGCTGTTTTTT
NA	NA	TRBJ2-3	TRBV7-9	CVSSSWFLGTQYF	TGTGTTAGCAGCTCCTGGTTCCTTGGAACGCAGTATTTT
TRBD1	once	TRBJ2-3	TRBV4-3	CASSQQGATDTQYF	TGCGCCAGCAGCCAACAGGGGGCCACAGATACGCAGTATTTT
NA	many	TRBJ2-3	TRBV7-2	CASSPRPPPDTQYF	TGTGCCAGCAGCCCCAGACCCCCCCCAGATACGCAGTATTTT
NA	many	TRBJ2-7	TRBV5-1	CASTTLTGSYEQYF	TGCGCCAGCACCACCCTGACAGGTTCCTACGAGCAGTACTTC
NA	few	TRBJ1-1	TRBV4-1	CASSQELGRHAFF	TGCGCCAGCAGCCAAGAGTTGGGGAGGCACGCTTTCTTT
NA	many	TRBJ2-1	TRBV20-1	CSRSSHSSYNEQFF	TGCAGTCGCTCCAGTCACAGCTCCTACAATGAGCAGTTCTTC
TRBD2	many	TRBJ2-1	TRBV2	CASKGLAGGPSYNEQFF	TGTGCCAGCAAAGGGCTAGCGGGAGGCCCCTCCTACAATGAGCAGTTCTTC
NA	many	TRBJ1-6	TRBV27	CASSLGSLRRNSPLHF	TGTGCCAGCAGTTTGGGCAGCCTTAGGCGTAATTCACCCCTCCACTTT
NA	few	TRBJ1-1	TRBV2	CASSPRGIRNTEAFF	TGTGCCAGCAGCCCACGGGGGATCAGGAACACTGAAGCTTTCTTT
TRBD1	many	TRBJ1-1	TRBV10-3	CAITRTGYNTEAFF	TGTGCCATCACCCGGACAGGCTACAACACTGAAGCTTTCTTT
NA	NA	TRBJ2-7	TRBV7-3	CASSLTRGSYEQYF	TGTGCCAGCAGCTTAACAAGGGGCTCCTACGAGCAGTACTTC
TRBD2	many	TRBJ2-7	TRBV6-1	CASSALAGASEQYF	TGTGCCAGCAGTGCCCTAGCGGGAGCGAGTGAGCAGTACTTC
TRBD2	many	TRBJ2-1	TRBV27	CASSLRLAGGVEYNEQFF	TGTGCCAGCAGTTTACGGCTAGCGGGAGGGGTGGAGTACAATGAGCAGTTCTTC
TRBD1	many	TRBJ1-1	TRBV18	CASSPPRGQTEAFF	TGTGCCAGCTCACCACCGAGGGGGCAAACTGAAGCTTTCTTT
NA	many	TRBJ2-3	TRBV7-3	CASGREGADTQYF	TGTGCCAGCGGACGGGAAGGGGCAGATACGCAGTATTTT
TRBD2	NA	TRBJ2-7	TRBV4-1	CASSLGTSGGPPYEQYF	TGCGCCAGCAGCCTAGGGACTAGCGGGGGGCCCCCCTACGAGCAGTACTTC